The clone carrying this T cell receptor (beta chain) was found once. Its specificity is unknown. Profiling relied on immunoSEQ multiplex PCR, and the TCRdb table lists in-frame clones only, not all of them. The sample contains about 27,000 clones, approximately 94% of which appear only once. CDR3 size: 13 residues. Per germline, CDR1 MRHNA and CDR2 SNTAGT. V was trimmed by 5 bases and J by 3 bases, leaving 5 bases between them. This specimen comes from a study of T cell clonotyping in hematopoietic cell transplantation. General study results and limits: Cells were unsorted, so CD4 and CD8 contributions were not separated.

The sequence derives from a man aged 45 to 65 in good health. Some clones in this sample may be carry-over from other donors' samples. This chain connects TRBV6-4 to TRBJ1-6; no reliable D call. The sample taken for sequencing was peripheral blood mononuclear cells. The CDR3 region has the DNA TGTGCCAGCAGTCCTAGCTATAATTCACCCCTCCACTTT. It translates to CASSPSYNSPLHF.